Listed here are 12 T cell receptor beta chains from one sample, sequenced in a study of Graves' ophthalmopathy and Graves' hyperthyroidism listed by TCRdb under 2018. For sequencing, an Illumina HiSeq 2000 was employed. TCR beta CDR3 regions were amplified from RNA transcripts for repertoire sequencing. A first-round RT-PCR used HTBI primers with the Qiagen OneStep RT-PCR kit, followed by a second-round multiplex PCR, size selection and purification. In-frame beta chains were kept once TCRdb had trimmed the public reads at Q25 with fastp and called clones with MiXCR. Each CDR3 protein gets just one entry, which takes the most common genes and DNA from the rows behind it. The sample yields roughly 480,000 distinct CDR3 sequences; around an eighth were counted once. Approximately 9.8% of the sample comes from the top ten. Material for sequencing was blood. These receptors were obtained from a woman in her 30s with Graves' ophthalmopathy. Donor details come from another sample of the same person, matched by shared clones.

This clonotype was detected many times. The J gene is TRBJ2-7, the V gene TRBV12-3 or TRBV12-4; D gene ambiguous. The V end lost 5 bases, the J end lost 4 bases, and 12 bases lay between the germline ends. The CDR3 has 13 residues. In DNA form, the CDR3 reads TGTGCCAGCAGTCCCATGGGCCTTTACGAGCAGTACTTC. Residues: CASSPMGLYEQYF.

As regards this clonotype: A much more abundant neighbour one base away suggests this may be a read error. This chain connects TRBV28 to TRBJ1-2; tentatively, D is TRBD1 (5 bases). Per germline, CDR1 MDHEN and CDR2 SYDVKM. With 8 bases removed from V and 13 bases from J, the gap between germline ends came to 17 bases. The CDR3 extends over 11 amino acids. In DNA, the CDR3 is TGTGCCAGCTTGGGGGACGGTCGGTGCACCTTC. Translated, it gives CASLGDGRCTF.

This clonotype has only a few counts. This chain joins TRBV3-1 and TRBJ2-2; no definite D call. Germline CDR1 LGHDT, CDR2 YNNKEL (reference sequence). V gave up 1 base and J gave up 7 bases, with 7 bases separating them. The CDR3 is 13 amino acids. This chain's CDR3 is CASSQGPIGELFF. Here the CDR3 DNA reads TGTGCCAGCAGCCAAGGCCCCATCGGGGAGCTGTTTTTT.

This clonotype was counted many times. This chain connects TRBV20-1 to TRBJ2-5, with D perhaps being TRBD1 or TRBD2 (5 bases each). V was clipped by 8 bases and J by 3 bases, with 13 bases between them. Looked up from germline, CDR1 is DFQATT and CDR2 is SNEGSKA (reference sequence). The CDR3 totals 12 residues. The CDR3 DNA is TGCAGTTCGGGACGGAAAAAAGAGACCCAGTACTTC. This gives the protein CSSGRKKETQYF.

The sample holds many counts of this clonotype. V and J are TRBV19 and TRBJ2-7, with 7 bases fitting TRBD1. The germline V gene encodes CDR1 LNHDA and CDR2 SQIVND (reference sequence). V shed 7 bases, J shed 6 bases, and the junction held 9 bases outside the gene matches. The CDR3 spans 13 residues. This CDR3 reads CASKGQESAEQYF. In DNA, the CDR3 is TGTGCCAGTAAAGGACAGGAGAGTGCCGAGCAGTACTTC.

This clonotype was observed a handful of times. This could be a read error, since a much larger clone is one nucleotide away. The rearrangement joins TRBV24-1 to TRBJ1-6; 7 bases fit TRBD1. This CDR3 is 14 amino acids long. CDR1 is KGHDR, CDR2 SFDVKD, per germline. In DNA form, the CDR3 reads TGTGCCACCCCCTCGACAGGGTACGATTCACACCTCCACTTT. This codes for CATPSTGYDSHLHF.

This clonotype was observed many times. The chain is built from TRBV30 and TRBJ2-5; D remains ambiguous. Trimming cost V 0 bases and J 4 bases, with 3 bases left between them. Germline CDR1 and CDR2: GTSNPN and SVGIG (reference sequence). This CDR3 contains 11 residues. CDR3 protein: CAWSVLETQYF. CDR3 in DNA: TGTGCCTGGAGTGTACTAGAGACCCAGTACTTC.

This clonotype was counted many times. J is TRBJ1-6 and V is TRBV7-3; 8 bases are a match to TRBD1. J was trimmed by 6 bases and V by 5 bases; bases with no gene match: 9. There are 16 residues in the CDR3. Germline V gives CDR1 SGHTA, CDR2 FQGTGA. CDR3 residues: CASSQRTGLANSPLHF. The CDR3 region has the DNA TGTGCCAGCAGCCAGCGGACAGGGTTAGCTAATTCACCCCTCCACTTT.

This clonotype showed up many times. This chain connects TRBV12-3 or TRBV12-4 to TRBJ2-7; possible D gene TRBD1, 6 bases. The CDR3 runs to 13 residues. Trimming took off 6 bases at V and 4 bases at J, with 13 bases between the two ends. DNA of the CDR3: TGTGCCAGCAGCCGAGGGGGATGGTACGAGCAGTACTTC. It specifies CASSRGGWYEQYF.

The V gene is TRBV11-2, the J gene TRBJ1-2; D unresolved. Germline values: CDR1 SGHAT, CDR2 FQNNGV. Trimming pared 0 bases from V and 2 bases from J, leaving 7 bases between. The CDR3 has 14 residues. CDR3 in amino acids: CASSLEKGNYGYTF. CDR3 nucleotide sequence: TGTGCCAGCAGCTTAGAAAAGGGAAACTATGGCTACACCTTC.

This clonotype was counted ten times or more. The chain uses TRBV27 and TRBJ2-7, with D maybe TRBD1 (6 bases). The length of the CDR3 is 13 residues. The V gene's germline CDR1 is MNHEY and CDR2 SMNVEV (reference sequence). The V gene lost 6 bases and the J gene lost 1 base, with 10 bases spanning the gap. The CDR3 reads CASRMTGSYEQYF. CDR3 nucleotide sequence: TGTGCCAGCAGGATGACAGGTTCCTACGAGCAGTACTTC.

This clonotype showed up many times. The chain combines TRBV28 with TRBJ2-7, with no clear D. The CDR3 extends over 11 amino acids. In germline, CDR1 is MDHEN, CDR2 SYDVKM. V gave up 7 bases and J gave up 4 bases, with 8 bases separating them. CDR3 in amino acids: CASKGRYEQYF. The CDR3 coding sequence is TGTGCCAGCAAGGGAAGGTACGAGCAGTACTTC.